This TCR beta chain was identified in a study of early T cells in non-severe SARS-CoV-2 infection (dated by TCRdb to the early 2020s). With regard to the full study: TCR sequencing used bulk RNA from unsorted whole blood, so alpha and beta chains could not be paired. The research as a whole found: Matching against VDJdb was skewed toward anti-spike CD8 responses, likely underestimated virus-specific expansions, and missed private and CD4 specificities.

The study was a case-control design nested within a healthcare worker cohort in London, UK, with weekly nasopharyngeal swab PCR tests and blood sampling. Healthcare workers were enrolled in the week of the UK lockdown, from 23 to 31 March 2020, and were followed every week for up to roughly 15 weeks. There are many counts of this clonotype. Its antigen has not been determined. No base qualities exist here, and no much larger clone lies one base off it. The library was produced with 5' RACE. For sequencing, a NextSeq 500 was employed. Unique molecular identifiers were attached to individual cDNA molecules in the TCR library protocol so that sequencing error and PCR bias could be corrected. TCR alpha and beta chains were both sequenced, and the abundances of alpha and beta sequences in each sample were closely correlated with each other. Processing in the source paper ran as follows. Decombinator V4 was used to annotate the V gene, J gene and CDR3 of the TCR sequences. Expanded TCRs were defined as changing significantly between any two time points under a Poisson model with p below 0.0001. TCR abundances were normalised to the total number of TCRs sequenced in each sample and reported as counts per million. TRAV1-2 paired with TRAJ12, TRAJ20 or TRAJ33 defined MAIT TCRs, while TRAV10 paired with TRAJ18 defined iNKT TCRs. VDJdb, accessed on 1 November 2021, was searched for TCRs annotated for CMV, EBV and SARS-CoV-2, and TCRs annotated for more than one antigen were excluded. TCRdb redid the processing of the public reads, applying fastp at Q25 and MiXCR, and retained in-frame beta chains. Duplicate CDR3 protein sequences are folded into a single record with the most common DNA and genes. The V and J calls and clone size come from TCRdb's table, not from the authors' own analysis. The sample table lists more than 75,000 distinct CDR3 sequences, around 15% of them with a count of one. Of the sample, 6.1% is held by the ten largest clones.

The germline V gene (reference sequence) supplies CDR1 LGHDT and CDR2 YNNKEL. V is pared back by 0 bases and J by 5 bases, with 17 bases lying between the germline termini. The CDR3 sequence holds 17 residues, the cysteine and phenylalanine included. Only CDR3 DNA remains: 51 bases, in frame from the first base. The sequence links TRBV3-1 to TRBJ2-1, and possibly TRBD1, on 5 matching bases. The source material was whole blood. This TCR was sampled from an adult who was a healthcare worker with PCR-confirmed SARS-CoV-2 infection or an uninfected control (not recorded which). Here the CDR3 is given as CASSQERSGIRNNEQFF. The bases are TGTGCCAGCAGCCAAGAGCGGTCAGGGATCCGAAACAATGAGCAGTTCTTC.